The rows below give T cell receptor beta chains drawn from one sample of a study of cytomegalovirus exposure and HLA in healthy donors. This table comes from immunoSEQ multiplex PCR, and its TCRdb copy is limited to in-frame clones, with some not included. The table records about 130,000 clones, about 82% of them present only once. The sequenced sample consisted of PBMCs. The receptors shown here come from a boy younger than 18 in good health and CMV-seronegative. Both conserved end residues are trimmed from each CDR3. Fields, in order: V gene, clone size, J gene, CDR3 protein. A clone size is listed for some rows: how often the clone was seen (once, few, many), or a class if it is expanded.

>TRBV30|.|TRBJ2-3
AWSILAGVTQY
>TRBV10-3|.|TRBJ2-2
AISDSGELF
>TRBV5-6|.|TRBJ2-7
ASSLERYEQY
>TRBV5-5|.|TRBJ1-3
ASSLDLPSSGNTIY
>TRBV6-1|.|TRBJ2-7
ASEGRTGYEQY
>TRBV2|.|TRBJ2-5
ASRPPGSVQETQY
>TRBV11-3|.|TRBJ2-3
ASSPGTDTSTDTQY
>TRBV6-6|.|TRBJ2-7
ASSLGTSGIDEQY
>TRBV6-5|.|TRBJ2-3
ASSYSSLVDTQY
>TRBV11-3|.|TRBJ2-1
ASSWTGRRPNNEQF
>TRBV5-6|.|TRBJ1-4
ASSFRDSLNEKLF
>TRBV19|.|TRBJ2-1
ASSSWREGNEQF
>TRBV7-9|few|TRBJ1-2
ASSLEQGRYGYT
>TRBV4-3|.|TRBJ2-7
ASSQDGTERQY
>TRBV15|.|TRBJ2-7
ATSRYGGEQY
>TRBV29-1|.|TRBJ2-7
SVRGAGDYEQY
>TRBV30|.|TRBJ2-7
AWSGPPHRDLYEQY
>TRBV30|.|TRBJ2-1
AWSGGGNEQF
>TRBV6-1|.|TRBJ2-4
ASSDYRAGIQY
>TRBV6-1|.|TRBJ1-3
ASSDPGQGRSGNTIY
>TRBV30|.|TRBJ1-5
AWSVGGQGSYSNQPQH
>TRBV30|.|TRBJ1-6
AWSIAGTVNSPLH
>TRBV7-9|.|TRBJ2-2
ASSPTRGSTGELF
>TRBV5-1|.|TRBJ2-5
ASSLVLAEETQY
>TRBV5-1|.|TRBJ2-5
ASRLFGTLEETQY
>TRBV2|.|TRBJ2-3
ASLVGQEGDTQY
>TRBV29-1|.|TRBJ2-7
SVEDRSYEQY
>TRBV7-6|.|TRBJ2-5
ASSFRAPGRHGETQY
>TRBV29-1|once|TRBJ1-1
SGKGGGRTEAF
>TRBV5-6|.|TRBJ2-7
ASSTLAWGYEQY
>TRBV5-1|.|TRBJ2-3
ASSLGQVSPDTQY
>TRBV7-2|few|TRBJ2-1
ASSPGTGRGNEQF
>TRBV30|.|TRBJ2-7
AWSNVGRANQGQY
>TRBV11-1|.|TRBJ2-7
ASSQSRDRFGYEQY
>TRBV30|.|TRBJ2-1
AWSSTGGGNEQF
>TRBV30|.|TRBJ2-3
AHSASGRSDTQY
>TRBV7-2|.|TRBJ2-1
ASTPLSGRAEQF
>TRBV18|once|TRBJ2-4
ASSPQTGGLAKNIQY
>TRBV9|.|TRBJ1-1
ASSGTANTEAF
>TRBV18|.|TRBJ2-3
ASSPPTVTDTQY
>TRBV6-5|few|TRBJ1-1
ASSFHGGMNTEAF
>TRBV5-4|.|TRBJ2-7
ASSVSNQGYEQY
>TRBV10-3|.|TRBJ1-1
AISDQFSTGNTEAF
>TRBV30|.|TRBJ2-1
ALESREGIINEQF
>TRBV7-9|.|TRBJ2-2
ASRSGTGELF
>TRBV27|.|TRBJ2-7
ASSLTSGADQY
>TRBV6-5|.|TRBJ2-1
ASSAADRLQF
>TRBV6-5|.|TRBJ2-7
ASSYSFRGTYEQY
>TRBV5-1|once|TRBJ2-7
ASSFAGVVYEQY
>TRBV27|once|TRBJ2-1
ASSSLAGEYNEQF
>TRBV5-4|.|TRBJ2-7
ASSSTSSSYEQY
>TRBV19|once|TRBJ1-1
ASSPELGQMNTEAF
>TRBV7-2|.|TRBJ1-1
ASSREFTEAF
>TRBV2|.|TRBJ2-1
ASTYYNEQF
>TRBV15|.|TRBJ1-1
ATSTRGGGTEAF